Detailed here is one TCR beta chain. The data were taken from a study of cytomegalovirus exposure and HLA in healthy donors. V lost 2 bases to trimming and J lost 5 bases, with 16 bases between them. The CDR3 sequence is 16 residues long. CDR1 is MNHEY, CDR2 SVGAGI, per germline. PCR amplification relied on 60 Vbeta primers (plus 13 Jbeta primers). TCRdb's table, derived via immunoSEQ multiplex PCR, lists solely in-frame clones and lacks some. Of approximately 97,000 clones listed, roughly 80% were seen once; the top ten hold 9.6%. V and J are TRBV6-5 and TRBJ1-5; a weak D match, TRBD1 (6 bases). The clonotype originates from a male donor in good health and CMV-seropositive. Sequenced material: PBMCs. CDR3 coding DNA: TGTGCCAGCAGTTACGCAAGATACAGGGACGATCAGCCCCAGCATTTT. It codes for CASSYARYRDDQPQHF.